These 5 T cell receptor beta chains came from one sample sequenced in a study of blood T cell repertoires in COVID-19. Some clones are missing from TCRdb's copy, which holds only in-frame ones; the method was immunoSEQ multiplex PCR. Of roughly 290,000 clones in the sample, around 87% were seen once. The sample was PBMCs or T cells enriched from blood (not recorded which). Receptors originate from a woman aged 18-30 years with acute COVID-19.

The V gene is TRBV5-4, the J gene TRBJ1-2; 9 positions match TRBD1. The junction had 5 bases not matched to a gene; V was cut back by 4 bases and J by 4 bases. The CDR3 spans 14 residues. Germline CDR1 is SGHNT and CDR2 is YYREEE (reference sequence). The CDR3 loop reads CASSRTGGSYGYTF. The CDR3 coding sequence is TGTGCCAGCAGCCGAACAGGGGGCAGCTATGGCTACACCTTC.

The rearrangement joins TRBV18 to TRBJ1-1, with 8 positions matching TRBD1. Germline-derived CDR1 and CDR2 are KGHSH and LQKENI. The junction had 2 bases not matched to a gene; V was cut back by 3 bases and J by 2 bases. CDR3 length: 14 residues. This CDR3 is CASSPTGENTEAFF. The CDR3 nucleotides are TGTGCCAGCTCACCGACAGGGGAAAACACTGAAGCTTTCTTT. The entire variable domain, with the rest obtained from reference TRBV18 and TRBJ1-1, is as follows: NAGVMQNPRHLVRRRGQEARLRCSPMKGHSHVYWYRQLPEEGLKFMVYLQKENIIDESGMPKERFSAEFPKEGPSILRIQQVVRGDSAAYFCASSPTGENTEAFFGQGTRLTVV.

The V gene is TRBV5-1, the J gene TRBJ1-1; D uncertain. The CDR3 runs 13 residues. Germline assignment: CDR1 SGHRS and CDR2 YFSETQ. V was shortened by 0 bases and J by 7 bases, with 10 bases between the two germline ends. DNA of the CDR3: TGCGCCAGCAGCTTGGGAGGTGGTTTTGAAGCTTTCTTT. The encoded protein is CASSLGGGFEAFF.

This chain joins TRBV7-9 and TRBJ2-7; 7 bases align to TRBD2. The length of the CDR3 is 14 residues. Trimming took 5 bases from V and 0 from J; bases not matched to a gene: 4. Looked up from germline, CDR1 is SEHNR and CDR2 is FQNEAQ (reference sequence). CDR3 amino acids: CASSVTSDSYEQYF. CDR3 DNA: TGTGCCAGCAGCGTCACTAGCGACTCCTACGAGCAGTACTTC.

The chain has TRBV19 and TRBJ1-5; 12 positions agree with TRBD1. The CDR3 is 15 residues long. Germline CDR1 and CDR2: LNHDA and SQIVND (reference sequence). J lost 1 base, V lost 6 bases, and 1 base had no gene match. The CDR3 sequence is CASRGTGGSNQPQHF. The CDR3 nucleotides are TGTGCCAGTAGGGGGACAGGGGGCAGCAATCAGCCCCAGCATTTT.